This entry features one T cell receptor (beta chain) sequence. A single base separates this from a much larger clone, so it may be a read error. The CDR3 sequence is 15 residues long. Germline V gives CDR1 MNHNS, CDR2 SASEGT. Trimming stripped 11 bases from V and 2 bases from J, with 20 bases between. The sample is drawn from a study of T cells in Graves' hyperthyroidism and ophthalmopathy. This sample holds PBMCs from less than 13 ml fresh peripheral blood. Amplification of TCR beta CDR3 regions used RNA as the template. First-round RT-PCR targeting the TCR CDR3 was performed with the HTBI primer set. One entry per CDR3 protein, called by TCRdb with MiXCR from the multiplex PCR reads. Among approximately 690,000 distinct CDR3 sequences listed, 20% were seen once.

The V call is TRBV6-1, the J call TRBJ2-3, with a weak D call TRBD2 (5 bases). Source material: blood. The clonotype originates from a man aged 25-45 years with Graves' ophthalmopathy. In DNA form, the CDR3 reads TGTGCCGGCACTCCTCGCGGGCGAAACACAGATACGCAGTATTTT. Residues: CAGTPRGRNTDTQYF.